The 3 T cell receptor beta chains below were found in one sample sequenced in a study of blood T cell repertoires in COVID-19. Clones were sequenced by immunoSEQ multiplex PCR, and TCRdb holds only the in-frame ones, with some missing. The table lists about 98,000 clones, about four fifths of them singletons. The sequenced material came from peripheral blood. Receptors were obtained from a man aged 70 or older with acute or convalescent COVID-19.

There are many counts of this clone. V is TRBV28 and J is TRBJ1-1; 7 nucleotides agree with TRBD1. This CDR3 has 14 residues. V lost 6 bases and J lost 3; bases outside the gene matches: 7. Germline V lookup: CDR1 MDHEN, CDR2 SYDVKM. Here the CDR3 reads CASSIQGTYTEAFF. The CDR3 nucleotides are TGTGCCAGCAGCATACAGGGGACCTACACTGAAGCTTTCTTT. Combining the CDR3 with reference TRBV28 and TRBJ1-1 gives the whole variable domain DVKVTQSSRYLVKRTGEKVFLECVQDMDHENMFWYRQDPGLGLRLIYFSYDVKMKEKGDIPEGYSVSREKKERFSLILESASTNQTSMYLCASSIQGTYTEAFFGQGTRLTVV.

This clone was observed once. This chain joins TRBV12-5 and TRBJ2-1; 8 bases agree with TRBD2. The CDR3 contains 16 residues. The trim removed 1 base at V and 1 base at J, leaving 3 bases unmatched. Germline-derived CDR1 and CDR2 are LGHNT and FRNRAP. The CDR3 nucleotides read TGTGCTAGTGGTTTGGGAGCGGGAGTATCCTACAATGAGCAGTTCTTC. This translates into CASGLGAGVSYNEQFF.

The chain uses TRBV6-6 and TRBJ2-7; 7 bases line up with TRBD1. This CDR3 comprises 16 residues. CDR1 and CDR2 (germline): MNHNY, SVGAGI (reference sequence). V gave up 0 bases and J gave up 6 bases; unmatched junction bases: 11. The CDR3 DNA sequence: TGTGCCAGCAGTTACTCTCCCAGGGGGTACAGTAGCGAGCAGTACTTC. Translating gives CASSYSPRGYSSEQYF.